The clone carrying this TCR beta chain came up a few times. Germline V gene sequence: CDR1 SGHDT, CDR2 YYEEEE. After removal of 2 bases from V and 7 bases from J, the junction contained 14 bases not matched to a gene. This CDR3 is built from 17 residues. The sample comes from a study of blood T cell repertoires in COVID-19. Clones were sequenced by immunoSEQ multiplex PCR, and TCRdb holds only the in-frame ones, with some missing. The table has roughly 120,000 clones, approximately 84% seen once; the top ten hold roughly 1.9%. The chain couples TRBV5-6 to TRBJ1-4, with 7 bases matching TRBD1. Material for sequencing was peripheral blood. The clonotype was recovered from a man in his 70s with acute or convalescent COVID-19. The CDR3 sequence: CASSLDRDLVSAEKLFF. The CDR3 bases are TGTGCCAGCAGCTTAGACAGGGATTTGGTCTCTGCTGAAAAACTGTTTTTT.